A single sample gave rise to the 32 T cell receptor beta chains below, sequenced in a study of blood T cells in healthy people across ages. Using a J-beta primer mix together with a sample-barcoded 5' primer, a second PCR was run for about 6 to 11 cycles. MiXCR was run by TCRdb on the 5' RACE reads, yielding one entry per CDR3 protein. The sample lists about 830,000 distinct CDR3 sequences; nearly 60% were seen once. The specimen was blood. The receptors were sampled from a man aged 25-45 years in good health.

V is TRBV5-1 and J is TRBJ2-1; a weak D match, TRBD2 (6 bases). Germline CDR1 and CDR2: SGHRS and YFSETQ. This CDR3 is built from 14 residues. The V gene lost 5 bases and the J gene lost 10 bases, with 19 bases spanning the gap. CDR3 sequence (DNA): TGCGCCAGCAGGAGGGAGGACTCGCCGGGGGAGCAGTTCTTC. Its protein product is CASRREDSPGEQFF.

This clonotype has more than one count but fewer than ten. The rearrangement links TRBV20-1 to TRBJ2-5, with 10 nucleotides matching TRBD2. CDR3 length equals 13 residues. The junction had 6 bases not matched to a gene; V was cut back by 6 bases and J by 5 bases. Germline V gene lookup returns CDR1 DFQATT and CDR2 SNEGSKA (reference sequence). CDR3 in amino acids: CSADGTSVETQYF. The CDR3 nucleotides read TGCAGTGCAGACGGGACTAGCGTCGAGACCCAGTACTTC.

This sequence joins TRBV6-6 and TRBJ2-7, with 9 bases aligning to TRBD1. In germline, CDR1 is MNHNY, CDR2 SVGAGI (reference sequence). This CDR3 contains 15 residues. V lost 7 bases, J lost 1 base, and 8 bases stayed unmatched. CDR3 bases: TGTGCCAGCAAAGAAGGTGGGACAGGGTCCTACGAGCAGTACTTC. Protein sequence: CASKEGGTGSYEQYF.

This chain joins TRBV20-1 and TRBJ2-5; D possibly corresponds to TRBD1 (7 bases). Germline loops: CDR1 DFQATT, CDR2 SNEGSKA (reference sequence). Trimming left V 3 bases short and J 11 bases short, with 22 bases between. This CDR3 has 14 residues. CDR3 region: CSASTPTGREGQYF. CDR3 nucleotides: TGCAGTGCTAGTACCCCGACAGGGCGGGAAGGGCAGTACTTC.

The rearrangement links TRBV15 to TRBJ2-5, with D unresolved. Germline-derived CDR1 and CDR2 are LNHNV and YYDKDF (reference sequence). The CDR3 totals 15 residues. Trimming stripped 0 bases from V and 5 bases from J, with 13 bases between. The CDR3, as DNA: TGTGCCACCAGCAGAGAGAGATGGGCTCGGGAGACCCAGTACTTC. Residues: CATSRERWARETQYF.

This rearrangement joins TRBV20-1 to TRBJ1-5; D is unclear. The germline CDR1 and CDR2 sequences are DFQATT and SNEGSKA (reference sequence). The ends were cut back, 2 bases at V and 4 bases at J, with 12 bases in the middle. The CDR3 contains 14 residues. CDR3 bases: TGCAGTGCTAGATATAGGTCGGGTAATCAGCCCCAGCATTTT. Encoded protein: CSARYRSGNQPQHF.

This clonotype was counted only a few times. The rearrangement joins TRBV11-1 to TRBJ2-1; D possibly uses TRBD1 or TRBD2 (6 bases each). The germline CDR1 and CDR2 sequences are SGHAT and FQDESV (reference sequence). Trimming took off 1 base at V and 4 bases at J, with 17 bases between the two ends. The length of the CDR3 is 17 residues. For the CDR3, the DNA is TGTGCCAGCAGCTTAGTCCCTTGGGGGGCAGTTTACAATGAGCAGTTCTTC. Translating it yields CASSLVPWGAVYNEQFF.

The chain combines TRBV5-6 with TRBJ2-1; D is possibly TRBD2 (6 bases). The CDR3 contains 17 residues. V was cut by 2 bases and J by 4 bases, with 19 bases left in between. Germline-derived CDR1 and CDR2 are SGHDT and YYEEEE. The CDR3 protein is CASSFGIRRDNYNEQFF. DNA of the CDR3: TGTGCCAGCAGCTTTGGTATCCGGCGGGATAATTACAATGAGCAGTTCTTC.

V usage is TRBV14 and J usage is TRBJ2-1; D not resolved. The CDR3 has 14 amino acids. Germline CDR1 is SGHDN and CDR2 is FVKESK. V was pared by 4 bases and J by 7 bases, with 14 bases between. CDR3 sequence reads: CASSRRRDRNEQFF. CDR3 in DNA: TGTGCCAGCAGCCGAAGAAGGGATAGGAATGAGCAGTTCTTC.

The genes are TRBV20-1 and TRBJ2-7, with a possible D match to TRBD1 (5 bases). The V and J ends lost 3 bases and 3 bases respectively, with 21 bases between them. The length of the CDR3 is 16 residues. Germline loops: CDR1 DFQATT, CDR2 SNEGSKA (reference sequence). CDR3 bases: TGCAGTGCTAGTGTCGTCGCAGGGTCTACCAGCTACGAGCAGTACTTC. Protein product: CSASVVAGSTSYEQYF.

This clonotype was found a few times. The V and J genes are TRBV7-9 and TRBJ2-3, with D perhaps assigned TRBD1 or TRBD2 (5 bases each). The CDR3 consists of 15 residues. Between the trimmed V and J ends, which lost 3 bases and 1 base, there was a span of 11 bases. The germline gives CDR1 SEHNR, CDR2 FQNEAQ (reference sequence). Here the CDR3 reads CASSFRGTRTDTQYF. CDR3 DNA: TGTGCCAGCAGCTTTCGGGGCACACGCACAGATACGCAGTATTTT.

The rearrangement joins TRBV3-1 to TRBJ1-1; TRBD1 might be the D (5 bases). CDR1 and CDR2 from the germline V gene are LGHDT and YNNKEL (reference sequence). CDR3 length equals 13 residues. Trimming left V 3 bases short and J 3 bases short, with 8 bases between. CDR3 sequence reads: CASSHAGYTEAFF. CDR3 nucleotide sequence: TGTGCCAGCAGCCATGCAGGGTACACTGAAGCTTTCTTT.

The chain couples TRBV4-3 to TRBJ2-7, with D perhaps TRBD1 (6 bases). CDR3 length: 15 residues. CDR1 LGHNA and CDR2 YSLEER come from the germline V gene. V shed 1 base and J shed 2 bases, with 12 bases lying between them. CDR3 sequence (DNA): TGCGCCAGCAGCCAAGGGGGGACACCAGCCTACGAGCAGTACTTC. As protein: CASSQGGTPAYEQYF.

The V and J genes are TRBV6-6 and TRBJ2-3; tentatively, D is TRBD2 (6 bases). This CDR3 is built from 16 residues. Trimming shortened V by 0 bases and J by 0 bases, and 10 bases separated the two germline ends. The germline V gene has CDR1 MNHNY and CDR2 SVGAGI (reference sequence). The CDR3 is CASSYSRDSSTDTQYF. The CDR3 region has the DNA TGTGCCAGCAGTTACTCGAGGGACTCTAGCACAGATACGCAGTATTTT.

V and J are TRBV28 and TRBJ1-2; weak D call: TRBD1 (6 bases). V gave up 8 bases and J gave up 6 bases, with 19 bases separating them. CDR1 and CDR2 from the germline V gene are MDHEN and SYDVKM. The CDR3 is made up of 14 amino acids. The DNA for the CDR3 is TGTGCCAGCGCCCGGGGGGCCTCCGTTGATGGCTACACCTTC. Residues: CASARGASVDGYTF.

With regard to this clonotype: Compared with germline, one end of the junction differs, possibly owing to a read error. This chain uses TRBV18 with TRBJ2-4; 7 bases fit TRBD2. The J call is in doubt because the DNA end fits TRBJ2-7 better. CDR1 is KGHSH, CDR2 LQKENI, per germline. The CDR3 runs 12 residues. The CDR3 loop is CASAPRGYEQYF. CDR3 DNA: TGTGCCAGCGCACCGCGGGGGTACGAGCAGTACTTC.

V is TRBV7-3 and J is TRBJ2-4, with 8 bases that match TRBD1. This CDR3 is built from 15 residues. With 4 bases clipped from V and 6 bases from J, the junction kept 8 bases outside the gene matches. Germline CDR1 is SGHTA and CDR2 is FQGTGA. The CDR3, as DNA: TGTGCCAGCAGCTCACAGGGGGGACCGGGAAACATTCAGTACTTC. Encoded protein: CASSSQGGPGNIQYF.

This clonotype was counted a single time. The V and J genes are TRBV7-6 and TRBJ2-1; D gene ambiguous. The DNA end is a closer match to TRBJ2-7, so the J assignment may be wrong. The CDR3 is 14 amino acids. CDR1 SGHVS and CDR2 FNYEAQ come from the germline V gene. CDR3 sequence: CASSERLHPAEQYF. CDR3 DNA: TGTGCCAGCAGCGAACGACTCCATCCGGCTGAGCAGTACTTC.

The CDR3 sequence is CSARDPTSDHYEQYF. For the CDR3, the DNA is TGCAGTGCTAGAGATCCAACTAGCGATCACTACGAGCAGTACTTC. The gene calls are TRBV20-1 and TRBJ2-5, with 7 bases fitting TRBD2. The better agreement between TRBJ2-7 and the DNA end casts doubt on the J call. CDR3 length: 15 residues. Germline V gene sequence: CDR1 DFQATT, CDR2 SNEGSKA (reference sequence).

The chain uses TRBV18 and TRBJ2-3; perhaps TRBD2 as D (6 bases). This CDR3 has 16 residues. Looked up from germline, CDR1 is KGHSH and CDR2 is LQKENI. Deletions cut 3 bases from V and 3 bases from J, with 16 bases between. In DNA form, the CDR3 reads TGTGCCAGCTCACCCCGGGTCGGGGGACGTACAGATACGCAGTATTTT. It is translated as CASSPRVGGRTDTQYF.

This clonotype has a single count. V and J are TRBV28 and TRBJ2-3; D remains unclear. Germline V gene sequence: CDR1 MDHEN, CDR2 SYDVKM. The CDR3 runs to 11 residues. Trimming took 3 bases from V and 9 from J, leaving 7 bases between them. The CDR3 reads CASSFIGTQYF. The CDR3 DNA follows: TGTGCCAGCAGTTTTATCGGCACGCAGTATTTT.

This chain connects TRBV11-3 to TRBJ2-1; 10 nucleotides match TRBD2. The junction had 5 bases not matched to a gene; V was cut back by 4 bases and J by 8 bases. Per the germline V gene, CDR1 is SGHNT and CDR2 is YENEEA. CDR3 length: 14 amino acids. DNA for the CDR3: TGTGCCAGCAGCTCCAGCGGGGGGGACCATGAGCAGTTCTTC. Translation gives CASSSSGGDHEQFF.

V usage is TRBV10-1 and J usage is TRBJ1-1; D not certain. Germline CDR1 reads WNHNN; CDR2 reads SYGVQD (reference sequence). V was trimmed by 10 bases and J by 0 bases, leaving 9 bases between them. This CDR3 spans 12 amino acids. Here the CDR3 DNA reads TGCGCCAACGAGAAGTTGAACACTGAAGCTTTCTTT. Its translation: CANEKLNTEAFF.

The CDR3 loop reads CAISEMTGVGGYTF. The CDR3 DNA reads as TGTGCCATCAGCGAGATGACAGGGGTCGGCGGCTACACCTTC. V usage is TRBV10-3 and J usage is TRBJ1-2; TRBD1 agrees at 8 bases. The V and J ends lost 6 bases and 8 bases, in that order; junction bases with no gene match: 11. Germline CDR1 is ENHRY and CDR2 is SYGVKD. The CDR3 runs to 14 residues.

CDR3 protein: CASTPSTALGVNTEAFF. The DNA for the CDR3 is TGTGCCAGCACTCCAAGCACAGCCCTGGGCGTGAACACTGAAGCTTTCTTT. V usage is TRBV7-2 and J usage is TRBJ1-1; D is uncertain. Per germline, CDR1 SGHTA and CDR2 FQGNSA. V shed 7 bases and J shed 0 bases, with 21 bases lying between them. This CDR3 region has 17 residues.

As to this clonotype: A much larger clone differs from this one at a single base, so this may be a read error. The chain combines TRBV5-1 with TRBJ2-1; D uncertain. Trimming stripped 6 bases from V and 8 bases from J, with 12 bases between. The CDR3 totals 12 residues. Germline V gene sequence: CDR1 SGHRS, CDR2 YFSETQ. The CDR3 is CASNSQTYEQFF. Here the CDR3 DNA reads TGCGCCAGCAACTCTCAGACCTATGAGCAGTTCTTC.

There are a few counts of this clonotype. The chain couples TRBV29-1 to TRBJ2-3; D is ambiguous. The CDR3 sequence is 17 residues long. V was pared by 3 bases and J by 2 bases, with 21 bases between. Germline CDR1 reads SQVTM; CDR2 reads ANQGSEA. The CDR3 spells CSVDLTESDRATDTQYF. In DNA form, the CDR3 reads TGCAGCGTTGATTTAACCGAGAGCGACCGCGCCACAGATACGCAGTATTTT.

The chain recombines TRBV5-6 with TRBJ1-2, with 7 bases identical to TRBD1. Germline CDR1 is SGHDT and CDR2 is YYEEEE. The CDR3 runs to 14 residues. Germline trimming cut 8 bases from V and 2 bases from J; bases unmatched to any gene: 9. CDR3 in amino acids: CASLEQGNNYGYTF. The CDR3 nucleotides read TGTGCCAGTCTCGAACAGGGGAACAACTATGGCTACACCTTC.

The chain combines TRBV25-1 with TRBJ2-7; D may be TRBD1 or TRBD2 (6 bases each). CDR3 length: 14 residues. V lost 5 bases and J 10 bases, leaving 21 bases between the germline ends. CDR1 is MGHDK, CDR2 SYGVNS, per germline. As DNA, the CDR3 is TGTGCCAGCAGTCACGCGGAGGGGGACCAGGCCCAGTACTTC. This sequence encodes CASSHAEGDQAQYF.

This chain connects TRBV29-1 to TRBJ2-1, with 7 bases matching TRBD2. This CDR3 has 15 residues. In germline, CDR1 is SQVTM, CDR2 ANQGSEA. The ends lost 4 bases at V and 6 bases at J; junction bases unmatched: 12. The CDR3 sequence is CSVVSWAGVGNEQFF. The CDR3, as DNA: TGCAGCGTTGTGTCGTGGGCGGGAGTTGGCAATGAGCAGTTCTTC.

The chain employs TRBV14 and TRBJ2-1, with D possibly being TRBD2 (5 bases). The CDR3 consists of 11 residues. Trimming took 1 base from V and 12 from J, leaving 7 bases between them. Germline CDR1 reads SGHDN; CDR2 reads FVKESK. The CDR3 sequence: CASSQGERQFF. CDR3 DNA sequence: TGTGCCAGCAGCCAAGGGGAGAGGCAGTTCTTC. Based on the CDR3 plus reference TRBV14 and TRBJ2-1, the full variable domain is EAGVTQFPSHSVIEKGQTVTLRCDPISGHDNLYWYRRVMGKEIKFLLHFVKESKQDESGMPNNRFLAERTGGTYSTLKVQPAELEDSGVYFCASSQGERQFFGPGTRLTVL.

V usage is TRBV27 and J usage is TRBJ2-5, with D hard to call. V lost 4 bases and J lost 5, with 11 bases in between. The CDR3 is 13 residues long. The germline CDR1 and CDR2 sequences are MNHEY and SMNVEV (reference sequence). In nucleotides, the CDR3 is TGTGCCAGCAGTTCCCCCTATATGGAGACCCAGTACTTC. This codes for CASSSPYMETQYF.